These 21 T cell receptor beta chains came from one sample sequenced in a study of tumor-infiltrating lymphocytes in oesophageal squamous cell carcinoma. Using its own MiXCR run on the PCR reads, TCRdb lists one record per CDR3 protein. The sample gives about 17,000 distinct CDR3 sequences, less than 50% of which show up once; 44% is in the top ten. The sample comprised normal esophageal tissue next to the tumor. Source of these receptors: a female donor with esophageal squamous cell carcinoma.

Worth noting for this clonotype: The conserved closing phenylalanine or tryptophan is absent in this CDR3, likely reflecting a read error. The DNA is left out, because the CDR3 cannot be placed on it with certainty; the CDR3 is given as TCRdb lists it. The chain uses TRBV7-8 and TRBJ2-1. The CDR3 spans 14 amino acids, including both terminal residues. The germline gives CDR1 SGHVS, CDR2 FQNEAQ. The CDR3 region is CASSLVMDGYTFGS.

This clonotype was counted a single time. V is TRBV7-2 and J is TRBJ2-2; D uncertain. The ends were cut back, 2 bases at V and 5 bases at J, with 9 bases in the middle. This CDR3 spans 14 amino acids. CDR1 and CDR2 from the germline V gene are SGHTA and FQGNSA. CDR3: CASSLISATGELFF. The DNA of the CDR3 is TGTGCCAGCAGCTTAATAAGCGCTACCGGGGAGCTGTTTTTT.

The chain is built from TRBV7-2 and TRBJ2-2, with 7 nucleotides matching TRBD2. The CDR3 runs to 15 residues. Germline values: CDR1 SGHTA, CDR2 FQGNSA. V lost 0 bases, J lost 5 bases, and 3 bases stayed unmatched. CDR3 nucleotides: TGTGCCAGCAGCTTAGCGGGGGGGAAGACCGGGGAGCTGTTTTTT. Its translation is CASSLAGGKTGELFF.

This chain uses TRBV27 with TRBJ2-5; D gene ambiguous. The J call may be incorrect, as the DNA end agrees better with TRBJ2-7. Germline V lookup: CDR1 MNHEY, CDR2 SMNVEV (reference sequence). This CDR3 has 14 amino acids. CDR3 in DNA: TGTGCCAGCAGTCCGTCGATGAGCGCTCACGAGCAGTACTTC. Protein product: CASSPSMSAHEQYF.

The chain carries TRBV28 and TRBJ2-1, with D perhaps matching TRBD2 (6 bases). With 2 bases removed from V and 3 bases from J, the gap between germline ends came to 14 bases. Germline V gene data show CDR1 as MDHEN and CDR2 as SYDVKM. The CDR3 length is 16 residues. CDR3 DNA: TGTGCCAGCAGTTTACCCTCGGAGGGCGGCTACAATGAGCAGTTCTTC. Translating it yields CASSLPSEGGYNEQFF.

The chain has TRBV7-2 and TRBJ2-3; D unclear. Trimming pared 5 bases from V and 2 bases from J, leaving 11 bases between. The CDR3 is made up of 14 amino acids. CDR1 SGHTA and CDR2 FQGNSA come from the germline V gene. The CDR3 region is CASSPARTTDTQYF. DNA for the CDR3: TGTGCCAGCAGCCCGGCTAGAACCACAGATACGCAGTATTTT.

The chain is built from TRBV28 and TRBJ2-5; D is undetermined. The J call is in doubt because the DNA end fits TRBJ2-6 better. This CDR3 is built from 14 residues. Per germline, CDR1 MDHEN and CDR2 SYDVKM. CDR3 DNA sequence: TGTGCCAGCAGTCGACAATCTGGGGCCAACGTCCTGACTTTC. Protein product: CASSRQSGANVLTF.

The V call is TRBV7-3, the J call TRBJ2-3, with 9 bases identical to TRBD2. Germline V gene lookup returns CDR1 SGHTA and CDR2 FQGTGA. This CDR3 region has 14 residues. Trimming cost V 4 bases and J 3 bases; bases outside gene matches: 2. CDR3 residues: CASSSGLATDTQYF. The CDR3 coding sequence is TGTGCCAGCAGCTCCGGACTAGCGACAGATACGCAGTATTTT.

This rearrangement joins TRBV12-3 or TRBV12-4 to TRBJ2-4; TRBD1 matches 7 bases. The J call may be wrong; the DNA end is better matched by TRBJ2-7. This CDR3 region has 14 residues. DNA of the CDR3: TGTGCCAGCAGTCCTCAGACAGGGACCTACGAGCAGTACTTC. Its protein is CASSPQTGTYEQYF.

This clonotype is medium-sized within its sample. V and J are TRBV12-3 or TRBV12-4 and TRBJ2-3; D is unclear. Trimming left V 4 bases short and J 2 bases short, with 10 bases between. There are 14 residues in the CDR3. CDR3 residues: CASSWVPNTDTQYF. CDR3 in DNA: TGTGCCAGCAGTTGGGTGCCCAACACAGATACGCAGTATTTT.

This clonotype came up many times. The CDR3 DNA reads as TGTGCCAGCAGTGGGATTTTAGAGGCACCCCTCCACTTT. As protein: CASSGILEAPLHF. V is TRBV2 and J is TRBJ1-6; D not resolved. The CDR3 is made up of 13 amino acids. V lost 4 bases and J lost 11, with 12 bases in between. Germline assignment: CDR1 SNHLY and CDR2 FYNNEI.

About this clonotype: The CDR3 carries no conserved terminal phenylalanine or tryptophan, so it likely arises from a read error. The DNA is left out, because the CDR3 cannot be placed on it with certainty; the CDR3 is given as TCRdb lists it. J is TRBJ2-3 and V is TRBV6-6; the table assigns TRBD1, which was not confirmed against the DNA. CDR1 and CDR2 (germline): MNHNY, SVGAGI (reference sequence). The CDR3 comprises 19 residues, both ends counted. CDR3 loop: CASSYSIPGPNAYEQYFGP.

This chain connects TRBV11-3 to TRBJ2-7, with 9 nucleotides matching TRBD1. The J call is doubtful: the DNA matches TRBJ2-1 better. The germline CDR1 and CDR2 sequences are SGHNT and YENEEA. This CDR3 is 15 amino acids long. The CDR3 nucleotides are TGTGCCAGCAGCGGACAGGGGACGGGATACAATGAGCAGTTCTTC. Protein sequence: CASSGQGTGYNEQFF.

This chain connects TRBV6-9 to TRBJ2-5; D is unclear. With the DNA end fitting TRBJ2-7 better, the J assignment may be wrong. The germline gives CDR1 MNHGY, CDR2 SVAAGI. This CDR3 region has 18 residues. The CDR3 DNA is TGTGCCAGCAGTTATGGGCCCCCTGGAACTGACGTCTCCTACGAGCAGTACTTC. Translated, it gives CASSYGPPGTDVSYEQYF.

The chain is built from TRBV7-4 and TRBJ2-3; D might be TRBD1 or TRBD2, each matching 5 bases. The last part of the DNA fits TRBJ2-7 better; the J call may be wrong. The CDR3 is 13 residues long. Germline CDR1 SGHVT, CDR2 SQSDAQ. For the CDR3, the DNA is TGTGCCAGCAGCTCTCAGGGACGGGACGAGCAGTACTTC. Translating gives CASSSQGRDEQYF.

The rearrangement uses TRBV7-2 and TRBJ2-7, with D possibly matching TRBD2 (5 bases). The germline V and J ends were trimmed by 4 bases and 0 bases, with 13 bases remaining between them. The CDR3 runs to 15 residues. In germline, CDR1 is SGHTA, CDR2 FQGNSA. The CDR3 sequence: CASSSGPGGSYEQYF. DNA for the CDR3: TGTGCCAGCAGCTCCGGCCCTGGAGGCTCCTACGAGCAGTACTTC.

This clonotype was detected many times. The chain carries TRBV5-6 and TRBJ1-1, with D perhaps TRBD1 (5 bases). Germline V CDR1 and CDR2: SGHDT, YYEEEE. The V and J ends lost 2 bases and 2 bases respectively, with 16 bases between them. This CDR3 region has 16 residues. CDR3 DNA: TGTGCCAGCAGCTTTGTTGGGGCGGATGTCAACACTGAAGCTTTCTTT. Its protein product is CASSFVGADVNTEAFF.

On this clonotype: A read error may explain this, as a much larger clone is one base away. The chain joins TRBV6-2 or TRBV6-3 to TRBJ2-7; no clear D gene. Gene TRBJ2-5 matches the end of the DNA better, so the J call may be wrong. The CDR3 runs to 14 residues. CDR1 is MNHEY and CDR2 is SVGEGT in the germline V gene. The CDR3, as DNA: TGTACCAGCAGTGGAAGGGCGGTCCAAGAGACCCAGTACTTC. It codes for CTSSGRAVQETQYF.

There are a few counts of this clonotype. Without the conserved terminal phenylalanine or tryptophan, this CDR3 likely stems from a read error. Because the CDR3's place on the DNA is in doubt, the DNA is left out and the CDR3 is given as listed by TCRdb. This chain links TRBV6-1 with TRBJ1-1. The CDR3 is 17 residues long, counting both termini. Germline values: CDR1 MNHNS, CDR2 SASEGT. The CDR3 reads CASAAGLAPGMSSSSGQ.

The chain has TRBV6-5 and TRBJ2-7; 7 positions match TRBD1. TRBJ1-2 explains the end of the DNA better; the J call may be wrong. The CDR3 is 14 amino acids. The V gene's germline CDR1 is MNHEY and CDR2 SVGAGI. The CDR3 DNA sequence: TGTGCCAGCAGTGGAAGACAGGGCGGTGGCGGCTACACCTTC. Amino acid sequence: CASSGRQGGGGYTF.

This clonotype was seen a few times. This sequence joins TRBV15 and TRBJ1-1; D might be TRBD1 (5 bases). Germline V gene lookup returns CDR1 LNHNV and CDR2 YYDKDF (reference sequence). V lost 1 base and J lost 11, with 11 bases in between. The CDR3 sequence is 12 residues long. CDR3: CATSRGDLRAFF. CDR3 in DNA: TGTGCCACCAGCAGAGGGGACCTGCGGGCTTTCTTT. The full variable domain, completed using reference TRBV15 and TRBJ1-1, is DAMVIQNPRYQVTQFGKPVTLSCSQTLNHNVMYWYQQKSSQAPKLLFHYYDKDFNNEADTPDNFQSRRPNTSFCFLDIRSPGLGDTAMYLCATSRGDLRAFFGQGTRLTVV.